This T cell receptor beta chain was recovered during a study of T cells in localized non-small cell lung cancer. Comments on this clone: The antigen remains undetermined.

Trimming removed 0 bases at V and 2 bases at J, with 9 bases between. Per germline, CDR1 SGDLS and CDR2 YYNGEE. This CDR3 spans 16 amino acids. General study points: Compared with tumor, uninvolved adjacent lung displayed greater T cell clonality, ranking highest overall. The appearance of a median roughly 58 of the top 100 tumor clones was seen in adjacent lung.

TCRdb's copy holds only in-frame clones and misses some; the assay was immunoSEQ multiplex PCR. Of about 29,000 clones detected, 80% to 90% appear once; the ten largest clones hold 9% to 12%. Sequenced material: peripheral blood, taken before any cancer treatment. This receptor was obtained from a woman aged 40-70 years with stage I lung adenocarcinoma. V is TRBV9 and J is TRBJ1-6; no reliable D call. CDR3 nucleotide sequence: TGTGCCAGCAGCGTAGCTGCTACGCCCTATAATTCACCCCTCCACTTT. Amino acids: CASSVAATPYNSPLHF.